The 19 T cell receptor beta chains below come from one sample, sequenced in a study of blood T cells in healthy people across ages (dated by TCRdb to about 2015). Library prep was done by 5' RACE. TCRdb names Illumina HiSeq 2500 as the instrument used. A second PCR of roughly 7 to 11 cycles was performed with a sample-barcoded 5' primer and a J-beta primer mix. The public reads were reprocessed in TCRdb via fastp at Q25 and MiXCR, keeping in-frame beta chains. When rows share a CDR3 protein, they turn into one entry using the most common DNA and genes. The table for this sample lists about 1.4 million distinct CDR3 sequences; roughly 59% of them were counted only once. The top ten clonotypes cover roughly 7% of the sample. Sequencing was done on a sample of blood. These receptors all stem from a man between 18 and 29 years old in good health.

This clonotype was picked up one time. The V gene is TRBV10-2, the J gene TRBJ2-6; tentative D call: TRBD1 (6 bases). CDR1 and CDR2 from the germline V gene are WSHSY and SAAADI. Between the trimmed V and J ends, which lost 7 bases and 2 bases, there was a span of 21 bases. This CDR3 has 18 residues. The CDR3: CASNRGGTAKPGANVLTF. The CDR3 nucleotides read TGCGCCAGCAACAGAGGGGGAACGGCTAAGCCTGGGGCCAACGTCCTGACTTTC.

The sample holds one count of this clonotype. The CDR3 protein is CASRQGVEQFF. CDR3 coding DNA: TGTGCCAGCCGCCAGGGGGTTGAGCAGTTCTTC. This rearrangement joins TRBV5-4 to TRBJ2-1; 7 nucleotides align to TRBD1. Germline V lookup: CDR1 SGHNT, CDR2 YYREEE (reference sequence). The CDR3 runs 11 residues. The trim removed 7 bases at V and 9 bases at J, leaving 4 bases unmatched.

This clonotype was detected once. The V gene is TRBV24-1, the J gene TRBJ2-5; no clear D gene. This CDR3 comprises 12 residues. V lost 3 bases and J lost 4, with 5 bases in between. Germline V gene lookup returns CDR1 KGHDR and CDR2 SFDVKD. The CDR3 loop is CATSDLTETQYF. Written as DNA, the CDR3 is TGTGCCACCAGTGATCTGACAGAGACCCAGTACTTC.

This rearrangement joins TRBV12-3 or TRBV12-4 to TRBJ2-6; D remains unclear. The V end was cut by 6 bases, the J end by 0 bases, with 15 bases between. The CDR3 runs 17 residues. The chain's CDR3 is CASSRNKGYSGANVLTF. The CDR3 nucleotides are TGTGCCAGCAGCCGGAATAAGGGCTACTCTGGGGCCAACGTCCTGACTTTC.

The genes are TRBV12-3 or TRBV12-4 and TRBJ2-7; 7 positions agree with TRBD1. The trim removed 6 bases at V and 4 bases at J, leaving 15 bases unmatched. The CDR3 extends over 16 amino acids. CDR3 loop: CASSLQGTAVVYEQYF. DNA for the CDR3: TGTGCCAGCAGCTTGCAGGGGACAGCCGTCGTGTACGAGCAGTACTTC.

Only one count was recorded for this clonotype. The CDR3 loop is CSARDTGTGPYEQYF. CDR3 coding DNA: TGCAGTGCTAGAGATACCGGGACAGGGCCCTACGAGCAGTACTTC. The genes are TRBV20-1 and TRBJ2-7; 9 nucleotides agree with TRBD1. V lost 0 bases, J lost 2 bases, and 5 bases stayed unmatched. CDR1 and CDR2 from the germline V gene are DFQATT and SNEGSKA (reference sequence). This CDR3 is 15 amino acids long.

The chain links TRBV6-1 to TRBJ2-5; D is unresolved. The V end was cut by 0 bases, the J end by 1 base, with 6 bases between. CDR1 and CDR2 from the germline V gene are MNHNS and SASEGT. CDR3 length equals 14 residues. CDR3 protein: CASSEAGLQETQYF. DNA for the CDR3: TGTGCCAGCAGTGAAGCGGGTCTCCAAGAGACCCAGTACTTC.

This chain connects TRBV10-3 to TRBJ2-7, with TRBD1 matching over 7 bases. V was pared by 8 bases and J by 2 bases, with 9 bases of the junction left unmatched. CDR3 length equals 14 residues. CDR1 ENHRY and CDR2 SYGVKD come from the germline V gene. CDR3 bases: TGTGCCATCGGGGGTCGGGACAGAGCCTACGAGCAGTACTTC. Residues: CAIGGRDRAYEQYF.

This clonotype was counted only a few times. This sequence joins TRBV7-2 and TRBJ2-5, with 7 bases aligning to TRBD2. Germline trimming cut 6 bases from V and 0 bases from J; bases unmatched to any gene: 4. CDR1 and CDR2 (germline): SGHTA, FQGNSA. CDR3 size: 14 residues. The CDR3 reads CASRSGDYQETQYF. In DNA form, the CDR3 reads TGTGCCAGCAGAAGCGGGGACTACCAAGAGACCCAGTACTTC.

The chain uses TRBV7-6 and TRBJ2-5, with D tentatively TRBD1 (6 bases). The J call may not be correct, given that the DNA end is closer to TRBJ2-7. From germline, CDR1 is SGHVS and CDR2 FNYEAQ. The CDR3 totals 13 residues. CDR3 amino acids: CASSYTTGTEQYF. In DNA form, the CDR3 reads TGTGCCAGCAGCTATACCACAGGGACCGAGCAGTACTTC.

The chain has TRBV7-2 and TRBJ1-4; 7 bases map to TRBD1. This CDR3 contains 14 residues. Germline V gives CDR1 SGHTA, CDR2 FQGNSA. V shed 5 bases and J 4 bases; nucleotides not matched to a gene: 4. The CDR3 bases are TGTGCCAGCAGCGCAGGGGGGTTTAATGAAAAACTGTTTTTT. Residues: CASSAGGFNEKLFF.

This clonotype turned up a few times. This chain uses TRBV29-1 with TRBJ2-3; D is undetermined. Germline values: CDR1 SQVTM, CDR2 ANQGSEA. The CDR3 contains 13 residues. The V end was cut by 2 bases, the J end by 2 bases, with 8 bases between. The CDR3 is CSVESAATDTQYF. The CDR3 DNA reads as TGCAGCGTTGAATCTGCGGCCACAGATACGCAGTATTTT.

The chain couples TRBV20-1 to TRBJ2-1; 11 nucleotides line up with TRBD2. Germline loops: CDR1 DFQATT, CDR2 SNEGSKA (reference sequence). CDR3 length: 15 residues. After removal of 6 bases from V and 9 bases from J, the junction contained 13 bases not matched to a gene. CDR3 protein: CSAKVAGGPWAEQFF. In DNA form, the CDR3 reads TGCAGTGCCAAGGTAGCGGGAGGGCCTTGGGCTGAGCAGTTCTTC.

The chain has TRBV4-3 and TRBJ1-5; D gene ambiguous. Per the germline V gene, CDR1 is LGHNA and CDR2 is YSLEER. This CDR3 is built from 15 residues. With 0 bases removed from V and 3 bases from J, the gap between germline ends came to 9 bases. CDR3 nucleotides: TGCGCCAGCAGCCAAGACAGGAGGTACAATCAGCCCCAGCATTTT. Protein sequence: CASSQDRRYNQPQHF.

This chain uses TRBV5-6 with TRBJ2-2; 7 bases map to TRBD2. This CDR3 is 16 amino acids long. Per the germline V gene, CDR1 is SGHDT and CDR2 is YYEEEE. Trimming at V came to 0 bases and at J to 3 bases, leaving 5 bases not matched to a gene. The chain's CDR3 is CASSLGREPYTGELFF. DNA of the CDR3: TGTGCCAGCAGCTTGGGGCGGGAGCCTTACACCGGGGAGCTGTTTTTT.

The chain recombines TRBV29-1 with TRBJ2-1; possible D gene TRBD2, 6 bases. V dropped 1 base and J dropped 9 bases, with 16 bases sitting between them. This CDR3 comprises 14 residues. CDR1 SQVTM and CDR2 ANQGSEA come from the germline V gene. CDR3 protein: CSVEGGDAMGEQFF. The CDR3 DNA reads TGCAGCGTTGAAGGGGGGGACGCTATGGGTGAGCAGTTCTTC.

This clonotype was seen a few times. The V gene is TRBV5-1, the J gene TRBJ2-3; 9 nucleotides align to TRBD1. This CDR3 is 16 amino acids long. V lost 4 bases, J lost 2 bases, and 8 bases stayed unmatched. CDR1 and CDR2 from the germline V gene are SGHRS and YFSETQ. The CDR3 protein is CASSGGQGSITDTQYF. The CDR3 nucleotides are TGCGCCAGCAGCGGCGGACAGGGGTCCATCACAGATACGCAGTATTTT.

This clonotype was seen only a few times. CDR3 amino acids: CATSRIRDRDTEAFF. CDR3 bases: TGTGCCACCAGCAGAATCCGGGACAGGGACACTGAAGCTTTCTTT. V usage is TRBV15 and J usage is TRBJ1-1; TRBD1 matches at 9 bases. J gave up 3 bases and V 2 bases, and 4 bases lay outside the gene matches. From germline, CDR1 is LNHNV and CDR2 YYDKDF (reference sequence). CDR3 length equals 15 residues.

This clonotype was seen only a few times. The CDR3 loop is CASSFRGDIQYF. For the CDR3, the DNA is TGTGCCAGCAGCTTCAGGGGAGACATTCAGTACTTC. The chain joins TRBV7-9 to TRBJ2-4, with a tentative D call TRBD1 (6 bases). Germline V gives CDR1 SEHNR, CDR2 FQNEAQ (reference sequence). Trimming took 3 bases from V and 8 from J, leaving 8 bases between them. The CDR3 totals 12 residues.